This T cell receptor (beta chain) was obtained from a study of T cell responses to AZD1222 COVID-19 vaccine. Regarding the study as a whole: The study found Spike-specific TCR breadth and depth rose after two AZD1222 doses. Just six AZD1222 recipients tested seropositive at baseline.

Measured with immunoSEQ multiplex PCR; TCRdb has only the in-frame clones, and not every one. The sample contains around 150,000 clones, over 85% of which appear only once. Note on this clone: Its antigen is not known.

Sequencing was performed on peripheral blood, taken on day 0 of AZD1222 vaccination. The source of this sequence is an adult in good health.

CDR3 residues: CASSWSGTDTQYF. The CDR3, as DNA: TGTGCCAGCAGTTGGTCGGGAACAGATACGCAGTATTTT. The chain links TRBV27 to TRBJ2-3; the D gene is possibly TRBD2 (5 bases). Between the trimmed V and J ends, which lost 4 bases and 3 bases, there was a span of 8 bases. Germline values: CDR1 MNHEY, CDR2 SMNVEV (reference sequence). The CDR3 has 13 residues.